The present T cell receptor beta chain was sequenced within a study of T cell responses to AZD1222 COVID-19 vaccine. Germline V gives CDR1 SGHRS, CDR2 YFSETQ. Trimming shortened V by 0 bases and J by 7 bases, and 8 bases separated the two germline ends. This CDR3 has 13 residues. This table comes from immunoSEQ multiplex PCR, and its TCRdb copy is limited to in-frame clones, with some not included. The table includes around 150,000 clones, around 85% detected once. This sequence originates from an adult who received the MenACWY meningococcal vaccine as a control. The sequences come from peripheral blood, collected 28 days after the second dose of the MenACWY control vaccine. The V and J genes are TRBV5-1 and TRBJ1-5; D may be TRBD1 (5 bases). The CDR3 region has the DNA TGCGCCAGCAGCTTGGAACCAGGGCAGCCCCAGCATTTT. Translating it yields CASSLEPGQPQHF.